This paragraph reports one TCR beta chain. What this receptor recognizes is not known. No clone much larger than this one lies a single base away; base qualities are absent. Trimming leaves V shorter by 2 bases and J shorter by 9 bases, with the junction holding 6 bases beyond the gene matches. CDR3 length: 14 amino acids, cysteine to phenylalanine. The retained sequence is limited to the CDR3, 42 bases, with the frame set at the first base. CDR1 MDHEN and CDR2 SYDVKM were looked up in the germline V gene. TCR CDR3 regions were amplified from genomic DNA by multiplex PCR using the deep immunoSEQ assay. For each cell subset, the extracted genomic DNA was distributed evenly across all wells of several immunoSEQ 96-well plates, and each plate served as one replicate. For unsorted PBMC, each replicate PCR was loaded with approximately 0.3 ug genomic DNA, equivalent to about 30,000 T cell genomes. Ten immunoSEQ deep assay plates were used to sequence unsorted PBMC genomic DNA. The purified libraries were quantified using a Qubit 3.0 fluorometer, sized with a Bioanalyzer 2100, and then quantified again using the KAPA Library Quantification kit. A separate single-read 150-cycle Illumina NextSeq 550 flow cell was used to sequence each immunoSEQ 96-well plate. The authors processed their data as follows. Because the immunoSEQ output included only junctional sequences and no quality scores, the filtering could not be the same as the filtering used for full-length reads. To assign V/J genes and CDR3, sequences were annotated using PyIR, a Python wrapper for IgBLAST v1.9, with IMGT germline references. Reads with weak V/J assignments (E-value above 1e-6), missing CDR3, stop codons, out-of-frame junctions, or ambiguous translated residues were removed. V3J clonotypes were defined by identical inferred V gene, J gene, and CDR3 amino acid sequence. To compute the percentage overlap between repertoires, the number of shared unique clonotypes was divided by the size of the smaller repertoire. Repertoire richness was assessed with RTK rarefaction, the Chao1 estimator, and Recon v2.1 estimates of unobserved clonotypes. As stored in TCRdb, this immuneACCESS dataset retains in-frame rearrangements with V and J assigned. A fraction of the clones does not appear; measured against another copy, unresolved V genes explain less than half of the discrepancy, and the remainder lacks a known reason. V and J calls and clone size are those listed in that table; D and trimming were worked out from the DNA. Here the sample has approximately 510,000 clones; around 74% occur a single time. The ten largest make up 10% to 15% of the sample.

The donors were healthy, HIV-negative adults who had no recently reported acute infections or vaccinations. Only Caucasian adults living in Nashville, Tennessee, USA were represented among the donors. For unsorted samples, about 90 million PBMCs were counted and genomic DNA was extracted with the QIAamp DNA Blood Mini kit. Blood was collected by leukapheresis, and PBMCs were isolated by Ficoll-Histopaque density gradient centrifugation and then cryopreserved in liquid nitrogen vapor phase. This sample stems from a study of shared clonotypes between healthy human individuals (dated by TCRdb to 2020 to 2022). With respect to the entire study: A couple of women and a few men aged 18 to 49 years were included in the cohort. To estimate repertoire size and how much clonotypes are shared between individuals, the study performed deep sequencing of blood TCR repertoires from a few healthy adults. Leukapheresis yielded between about 0.8 and 8.9 billion PBMCs per donor. Libraries were prepared and TCR repertoires were sequenced by different laboratories using diverse techniques, in order to increase sequencing depth and limit assay-specific biases.

Findings and caveats that apply to the study as a whole: Based on pairwise subsampling, the degree of clonotype sharing among donors was expected to be affected by sequencing depth. Because the study included a small number of donors, the genetic and exposure-history diversity represented was limited. Sampling was limited to blood, and TCR repertoires in tissue likely differ from TCR repertoires in blood.

This receptor was identified in a woman between 40 and 50 years old in good health. Some clones in this sample may be carry-over from other donors' samples. Sequencing was done on a sample of PBMCs. The chain employs TRBV28 and TRBJ2-4; 8 bases in the junction line up with TRBD1. The CDR3: CASSLMQGAGIQYF. The bases read TGTGCCAGCAGTTTAATGCAGGGGGCTGGCATTCAGTACTTC.